These 32 T cell receptor beta chains were all obtained from the same sample, sequenced in a study of OX40 agonist ivuxolimab in advanced cancers. Using immunoSEQ multiplex PCR, the repertoire was profiled, and TCRdb retains in-frame clones only, with some absent. The sample lists more than 60,000 clones; around 87% were seen once. The sample in question was CD4+ or CD8+ T cells sorted from blood, obtained in a trial of the OX40 agonist ivuxolimab. These receptors all stem from an adult with an advanced solid tumor such as melanoma, head and neck, liver or kidney cancer.

The V gene is TRBV27, the J gene TRBJ2-1; no clear D. Germline V CDR1 and CDR2: MNHEY, SMNVEV (reference sequence). The CDR3 contains 16 residues. The V gene lost 4 bases and the J gene lost 2 bases, with 15 bases spanning the gap. CDR3 protein: CASSSKALSAYNEQFF. CDR3 bases: TGTGCCAGCAGTTCGAAGGCCCTGTCAGCCTACAATGAGCAGTTCTTC.

This rearrangement joins TRBV18 to TRBJ2-7; D remains ambiguous. CDR3 length equals 14 residues. Trimming pared 0 bases from V and 6 bases from J, leaving 12 bases between. Germline V CDR1 and CDR2: KGHSH, LQKENI. The CDR3 DNA sequence: TGTGCCAGCTCACCACCTAGTGGGCAGTCCGAGCAGTACTTC. Amino acid sequence: CASSPPSGQSEQYF.

The chain couples TRBV5-1 to TRBJ1-4, with 9 bases matching TRBD1. The germline CDR1 and CDR2 sequences are SGHRS and YFSETQ. There are 15 residues in the CDR3. The V and J ends lost 1 base and 8 bases, in that order; junction bases with no gene match: 6. The CDR3 DNA follows: TGCGCCAGCAGCTTGTCTGCGACAGGGGGAGAAAAACTGTTTTTT. This translates into CASSLSATGGEKLFF. Complete variable domain (other parts from reference TRBV5-1 and TRBJ1-4): KAGVTQTPRYLIKTRGQQVTLSCSPISGHRSVSWYQQTPGQGLQFLFEYFSETQRNKGNFPGRFSGRQFSNSRSEMNVSTLELGDSALYLCASSLSATGGEKLFFGSGTQLSVL.

The chain uses TRBV7-6 and TRBJ2-3, with TRBD2 identical over 7 bases. CDR3 length equals 16 residues. Trimming at V came to 2 bases and at J to 2 bases, leaving 7 bases not matched to a gene. The germline gives CDR1 SGHVS, CDR2 FNYEAQ. CDR3 sequence: CASSLFLAEPTDTQYF. Here the CDR3 DNA reads TGTGCCAGCAGCTTATTTCTAGCGGAACCCACAGATACGCAGTATTTT.

The chain employs TRBV7-9 and TRBJ1-6, with D uncertain. The CDR3 extends over 13 amino acids. CDR1 is SEHNR, CDR2 FQNEAQ, per germline (reference sequence). V dropped 4 bases and J dropped 7 bases, with 8 bases sitting between them. The CDR3 loop reads CASSSAGNSPLHF. The CDR3 nucleotides are TGTGCCAGCAGCTCAGCTGGAAATTCACCCCTCCACTTT.

In its sample, this clone was seen once. This chain joins TRBV5-4 and TRBJ2-1, with 7 bases that match TRBD2. This CDR3 spans 14 amino acids. With V trimmed by 4 bases and J by 5 bases, 6 bases remained unmatched. Germline lookup yields CDR1 SGHNT and CDR2 YYREEE (reference sequence). The CDR3: CASSHGTTDNEQFF. As DNA, the CDR3 is TGTGCCAGCAGCCACGGGACTACCGACAATGAGCAGTTCTTC.

By share, this clone ranks as medium-sized. CDR3 DNA sequence: TGTGCCAGTTCTGCAGCGGGAGGGACAGATACGCAGTATTTT. Protein product: CASSAAGGTDTQYF. This chain links TRBV19 with TRBJ2-3; the match to TRBD2 covers 10 bases. Germline V gene lookup returns CDR1 LNHDA and CDR2 SQIVND (reference sequence). With V trimmed by 8 bases and J by 3 bases, 5 bases remained unmatched. This CDR3 comprises 14 residues.

This clone is a singleton in its sample. V is TRBV5-4 and J is TRBJ1-4; 7 nucleotides line up with TRBD1. CDR1 is SGHNT, CDR2 YYREEE, per germline (reference sequence). The length of the CDR3 is 13 residues. V gave up 3 bases and J gave up 8 bases; unmatched junction bases: 4. DNA of the CDR3: TGTGCCAGCAGCTCAGGACAGGCCGAAAAACTGTTTTTT. Its translation: CASSSGQAEKLFF.

The V gene is TRBV28, the J gene TRBJ2-7; D perhaps matches TRBD1 (6 bases). The V and J ends lost 5 bases and 7 bases respectively, with 12 bases between them. CDR3 length equals 12 residues. Germline CDR1 MDHEN, CDR2 SYDVKM. In nucleotides, the CDR3 is TGTGCCAGCAGTCAACAGGGCTGGGAGCAGTACTTC. It specifies CASSQQGWEQYF. Looking up the rest from reference TRBV28 and TRBJ2-7 gives the full variable domain: DVKVTQSSRYLVKRTGEKVFLECVQDMDHENMFWYRQDPGLGLRLIYFSYDVKMKEKGDIPEGYSVSREKKERFSLILESASTNQTSMYLCASSQQGWEQYFGPGTRLTVT.

This clone has more than one count but fewer than ten. In nucleotides, the CDR3 is TGTGCCAGCAGTGCCAGGGGGAACACTGAAGCTTTCTTT. Protein: CASSARGNTEAFF. J is TRBJ1-1 and V is TRBV6-1, with a possible D match to TRBD1 (6 bases). The CDR3 sequence is 13 residues long. The V end was cut by 4 bases, the J end by 1 base, with 7 bases between. Germline V gene data show CDR1 as MNHNS and CDR2 as SASEGT.

This clone was picked up a small number of times. This sequence joins TRBV5-1 and TRBJ2-1; TRBD2 agrees at 7 bases. Looked up from germline, CDR1 is SGHRS and CDR2 is YFSETQ. The CDR3 has 14 amino acids. V gave up 3 bases and J gave up 3 bases; unmatched junction bases: 3. For the CDR3, the DNA is TGCGCCAGCAGCTCCGGGGACTACTACAATGAGCAGTTCTTC. Amino acid sequence: CASSSGDYYNEQFF.

The rearrangement joins TRBV6-5 to TRBJ1-2; D uncertain. Germline V gene lookup returns CDR1 MNHEY and CDR2 SVGAGI. Trimming pared 11 bases from V and 0 bases from J, leaving 13 bases between. The CDR3 consists of 13 residues. CDR3 coding DNA: TGTGCCTATCCCCCCCGGGCTAACTATGGCTACACCTTC. It specifies CAYPPRANYGYTF.

V usage is TRBV28 and J usage is TRBJ1-2; 8 nucleotides align to TRBD1. The length of the CDR3 is 14 residues. V was pared by 4 bases and J by 5 bases, with 6 bases of the junction left unmatched. The germline CDR1 and CDR2 sequences are MDHEN and SYDVKM. The CDR3: CASSSSGQAYGYTF. The CDR3 coding sequence is TGTGCCAGCAGTTCCTCGGGACAGGCGTATGGCTACACCTTC.

This chain connects TRBV20-1 to TRBJ2-5; perhaps TRBD1 as D (6 bases). Germline CDR1 and CDR2: DFQATT and SNEGSKA (reference sequence). The ends were cut back, 8 bases at V and 3 bases at J, with 10 bases in the middle. CDR3 size: 11 residues. The CDR3 sequence: CSKDREETQYF. DNA for the CDR3: TGCAGTAAGGACAGAGAAGAGACCCAGTACTTC.

V gene TRBV6-6 combines with J gene TRBJ1-3; D is unresolved. The V end lost 7 bases, the J end lost 2 bases, and 12 bases lay between the germline ends. The CDR3 sequence is 14 residues long. CDR1 is MNHNY and CDR2 is SVGAGI in the germline V gene (reference sequence). CDR3 sequence reads: CASIGGETGNTIYF. The DNA for the CDR3 is TGTGCCAGCATTGGCGGGGAAACTGGAAACACCATATATTTT.

This chain joins TRBV6-5 and TRBJ1-2; a possible D gene is TRBD1 (5 bases). This CDR3 contains 15 residues. Trimming cost V 7 bases and J 1 base, with 16 bases left between them. Germline loops: CDR1 MNHEY, CDR2 SVGAGI. Here the CDR3 DNA reads TGTGCCAGCACCTACGGGGGAGCTGGTAACTATGGCTACACCTTC. This codes for CASTYGGAGNYGYTF.

This clone was detected only once. This chain connects TRBV2 to TRBJ2-3; 9 bases line up with TRBD1. Germline V gene sequence: CDR1 SNHLY, CDR2 FYNNEI. This CDR3 has 14 amino acids. The trim removed 5 bases at V and 1 base at J, leaving 1 base unmatched. The CDR3 nucleotides read TGTGCCAGCAGTTGGACAGGGGGCACAGATACGCAGTATTTT. Encoded protein: CASSWTGGTDTQYF. Full variable domain (outside the CDR3, taken from reference TRBV2 and TRBJ2-3): EPEVTQTPSHQVTQMGQEVILRCVPISNHLYFYWYRQILGQKVEFLVSFYNNEISEKSEIFDDQFSVERPDGSNFTLKIRSTKLEDSAMYFCASSWTGGTDTQYFGPGTRLTVL.

The V call is TRBV19, the J call TRBJ2-3, with D perhaps TRBD1 or TRBD2 (5 bases each). The germline V gene has CDR1 LNHDA and CDR2 SQIVND (reference sequence). The CDR3 covers 14 residues. V shed 5 bases and J shed 0 bases, with 9 bases lying between them. The CDR3, as DNA: TGTGCCAGTAGTGAGGGGATTAGCACAGATACGCAGTATTTT. As protein: CASSEGISTDTQYF.

This chain links TRBV28 with TRBJ2-7, with unresolved D. CDR1 and CDR2 (germline): MDHEN, SYDVKM. The CDR3 runs to 15 residues. V lost 6 bases to trimming and J lost 1 base, with 16 bases between them. The CDR3 protein is CASRSLGASSYEQYF. For the CDR3, the DNA is TGTGCCAGCAGGTCCCTAGGCGCCTCATCCTACGAGCAGTACTTC.

V gene TRBV6-5 combines with J gene TRBJ1-1, with D unresolved. Per germline, CDR1 MNHEY and CDR2 SVGAGI. The V end lost 8 bases, the J end lost 1 base, and 5 bases lay between the germline ends. The CDR3 has 11 amino acids. The CDR3 coding sequence is TGTGCCAGCGGGTGGAACACTGAAGCTTTCTTT. Protein product: CASGWNTEAFF.

The chain recombines TRBV6-6 with TRBJ2-7; 8 nucleotides align to TRBD2. J lost 2 bases, V lost 6 bases, and 9 bases had no gene match. This CDR3 has 15 residues. Per the germline V gene, CDR1 is MNHNY and CDR2 is SVGAGI (reference sequence). The CDR3 sequence is CASRRLAGGPYEQYF. DNA for the CDR3: TGTGCCAGCAGGAGGTTGGCGGGGGGTCCCTACGAGCAGTACTTC.

This rearrangement joins TRBV18 to TRBJ1-5; no firm D call. This CDR3 contains 13 residues. The germline V gene has CDR1 KGHSH and CDR2 LQKENI. Trimming shortened V by 6 bases and J by 7 bases, and 13 bases separated the two germline ends. The DNA of the CDR3 is TGTGCCAGCTCGGCGGGGTTAGACCAGCCCCAGCATTTT. Translation gives CASSAGLDQPQHF.

CDR3 loop: CATSREGSGRLDEQFF. The CDR3 DNA reads TGTGCCACCAGCAGAGAAGGTAGCGGGAGGTTAGATGAGCAGTTCTTC. This rearrangement joins TRBV15 to TRBJ2-1; TRBD2 matches at 10 bases. The V gene end was trimmed by 0 bases and the J gene end by 8 bases; junction bases not matched to a gene: 7. Germline assignment: CDR1 LNHNV and CDR2 YYDKDF (reference sequence). This CDR3 spans 16 amino acids. Combining the CDR3 with reference TRBV15 and TRBJ2-1 gives the whole variable domain DAMVIQNPRYQVTQFGKPVTLSCSQTLNHNVMYWYQQKSSQAPKLLFHYYDKDFNNEADTPDNFQSRRPNTSFCFLDIRSPGLGDTAMYLCATSREGSGRLDEQFFGPGTRLTVL.

This chain joins TRBV7-6 and TRBJ2-1; 14 bases fit TRBD2. V trimming: 2 bases; J trimming: 6 bases; junction bases outside the gene matches: 3. Germline V gives CDR1 SGHVS, CDR2 FNYEAQ. The CDR3 has 16 amino acids. The CDR3 region is CASSLRTSGGFNEQFF. The CDR3 bases are TGTGCCAGCAGCTTAAGGACTAGCGGGGGGTTCAATGAGCAGTTCTTC.

As for this clone: The junction does not match germline at one end; this may be a read error. The V gene is TRBV19, the J gene TRBJ1-2, with TRBD1 matching 7 bases. Per germline, CDR1 LNHDA and CDR2 SQIVND (reference sequence). The CDR3 extends over 14 amino acids. This chain's CDR3 is CASSMRGGQPGPHF. The CDR3 coding sequence is TGTGCCAGTAGTATGAGAGGGGGACAGCCCGGACCCCATTTC.

This clone was detected a few times. The chain is built from TRBV5-1 and TRBJ1-6; tentative D call: TRBD1 (6 bases). Germline assignment: CDR1 SGHRS and CDR2 YFSETQ. The CDR3 loop spans 16 amino acids. V was cut by 5 bases and J by 0 bases, with 12 bases left in between. Here the CDR3 reads CASRETGSSYNSPLHF. CDR3 DNA sequence: TGCGCCAGCAGGGAAACAGGGAGCTCCTATAATTCACCCCTCCACTTT.

This rearrangement joins TRBV4-2 to TRBJ1-2, with 8 bases that match TRBD1. CDR1 is LGHNA and CDR2 is YNFKEQ in the germline V gene. The CDR3 has 15 amino acids. The V and J ends lost 5 bases and 4 bases, in that order; junction bases with no gene match: 9. The CDR3 DNA reads TGTGCCAGCAGCTTAGGAGGGACAGGAGCCTATGGCTACACCTTC. Protein: CASSLGGTGAYGYTF.

The chain employs TRBV6-1 and TRBJ1-1, with 7 bases matching TRBD1. Unmatched junction bases numbered 4, after V lost 6 bases and J lost 0 bases. This CDR3 region has 14 residues. Germline values: CDR1 MNHNS, CDR2 SASEGT. The CDR3 bases are TGTGCCAGCAGAAACAGGGGATTGAACACTGAAGCTTTCTTT. Residues: CASRNRGLNTEAFF.

This chain links TRBV5-1 with TRBJ2-1; TRBD2 matches 7 bases. CDR3 size: 21 residues. The V segment lost 4 bases and the J segment 0 bases; nucleotides outside the gene matches: 22. From germline, CDR1 is SGHRS and CDR2 YFSETQ. CDR3 amino acids: CASSPVGTWRESSSSYNEQFF. CDR3 nucleotides: TGCGCCAGCAGCCCAGTGGGGACGTGGCGGGAGTCCTCAAGCTCCTACAATGAGCAGTTCTTC.

The chain combines TRBV5-8 with TRBJ2-3; 8 bases match TRBD1. CDR1 and CDR2 (germline): SGHTS, YDEGEE. This CDR3 region has 16 residues. V lost 2 bases to trimming and J lost 0 bases; unmatched junction nucleotides: 5. The CDR3 protein is CASSLTGGKSTDTQYF. CDR3 bases: TGTGCCAGCAGCTTAACAGGGGGAAAAAGCACAGATACGCAGTATTTT.

V usage is TRBV5-6 and J usage is TRBJ2-3; 8 bases agree with TRBD1. The CDR3 sequence is 16 residues long. The V gene end was trimmed by 0 bases and the J gene end by 4 bases; junction bases not matched to a gene: 7. CDR1 SGHDT and CDR2 YYEEEE come from the germline V gene. The CDR3 here is CASSLVFEDRADTQYF. In DNA, the CDR3 is TGTGCCAGCAGCTTGGTTTTCGAGGACAGGGCAGATACGCAGTATTTT.

The V gene is TRBV5-1, the J gene TRBJ2-7; perhaps TRBD1 as D (5 bases). Germline V lookup: CDR1 SGHRS, CDR2 YFSETQ. The CDR3 is made up of 17 amino acids. V lost 3 bases to trimming and J lost 1 base, with 20 bases between them. CDR3 residues: CASSWSSATEYSYEQYF. The CDR3 nucleotides are TGCGCCAGCAGCTGGAGTTCCGCGACAGAATATTCCTACGAGCAGTACTTC.